The sequence of this T cell receptor (beta chain) was determined in a study of CD8 T cells in ankylosing spondylitis. Study results and limitations: Ankylosing spondylitis blood appeared to be characterized by a TCR beta motif of several highly homologous variants. Relatively rare in peripheral blood, disease-linked clones were also CD8+.

TCRdb reprocessed the 5' RACE reads with MiXCR, giving one entry per CDR3 protein. Here the sample spans approximately 440,000 distinct CDR3 sequences, approximately 17% being singletons. In the case of this clonotype: Its antigen is as yet unknown.

Trimming cost V 6 bases and J 6 bases; bases outside gene matches: 13. Germline V gene data show CDR1 as MNHNS and CDR2 as SASEGT. This CDR3 spans 16 amino acids. V is TRBV6-1 and J is TRBJ1-5, with 8 bases aligning to TRBD1. Sequenced material: blood, either unsorted or a sorted T cell fraction (not recorded which). This TCR was sampled from a male donor with ankylosing spondylitis. CDR3 region: CASRNTVGQGGQPQHF. Here the CDR3 DNA reads TGTGCCAGCAGGAACACCGTAGGACAGGGCGGTCAGCCCCAGCATTTT.